A selection of T cell receptor beta chains follows, all from one sample in a study of T cells after yellow fever vaccination. TCRdb analysed the 5' RACE reads with MiXCR anew, one entry per CDR3 protein. This table has some 670,000 distinct CDR3 sequences, roughly 12% appearing once. The sequencing used PBMCs, collected on the day of the yellow fever booster vaccination. The receptors here all came from a man aged 25-45 years who received the YFV17D yellow fever vaccine. Both conserved end residues are part of each CDR3. A D gene is named only where the DNA matches it firmly. Part of the rows lack a size; the others show once, few, many or a class for expanded clones.

v_call: TRBV7-9
clone_size: few
d_call: NA
j_call: TRBJ2-3
cdr3_nt: TGTGCCAGCAGCGGGACGATCACAGATACGCAGTATTTT
cdr3_aa: CASSGTITDTQYF

v_call: TRBV6-4
clone_size: NA
d_call: TRBD2
j_call: TRBJ2-1
cdr3_nt: TGTGCCAGCAGTGAGCGGGGACTAGCAATAAGTGAGCAGTTCTTC
cdr3_aa: CASSERGLAISEQFF

v_call: TRBV18
clone_size: few
d_call: TRBD1
j_call: TRBJ2-7
cdr3_nt: TGTGCCAGCTCACCCCAGACAGGGAACTCCTACGAGCAGTACTTC
cdr3_aa: CASSPQTGNSYEQYF

v_call: TRBV24-1
clone_size: few
d_call: NA
j_call: TRBJ2-2
cdr3_nt: TGTGCCACCAGTGGAAACACCGGGGAGCTGTTTTTT
cdr3_aa: CATSGNTGELFF

v_call: TRBV20-1
clone_size: NA
d_call: NA
j_call: TRBJ2-3
cdr3_nt: TGCAGTGCCATCTTTAGCGGCACAGATACGCAGTATTTT
cdr3_aa: CSAIFSGTDTQYF

v_call: TRBV29-1
clone_size: NA
d_call: TRBD1
j_call: TRBJ2-5
cdr3_nt: TGCAGCGCCGGGACAGGCCCCGCGGAGACCCAGTACTTC
cdr3_aa: CSAGTGPAETQYF

v_call: TRBV4-2
clone_size: few
d_call: TRBD2
j_call: TRBJ2-7
cdr3_nt: TGTGCCAGCAGCCCCTACGGGACAGTTGTGATCGGACTAGCGGGGAGCTCCTACGAGCAGTACTTC
cdr3_aa: CASSPYGTVVIGLAGSSYEQYF

v_call: TRBV5-1
clone_size: NA
d_call: NA
j_call: TRBJ2-4
cdr3_nt: TGCGCCAGCAGCCCACGGGAGATGATCGGAAACATTCAGTACTTC
cdr3_aa: CASSPREMIGNIQYF

v_call: TRBV12-3/TRBV12-4
clone_size: NA
d_call: NA
j_call: TRBJ2-3
cdr3_nt: TGTGCCAGCACCCTCGGGGGCGGGACCACAGATACGCAGTATTTT
cdr3_aa: CASTLGGGTTDTQYF

v_call: TRBV7-9
clone_size: NA
d_call: NA
j_call: TRBJ2-2
cdr3_nt: TGTGCCAGCAGCTTAGGGGTCAGCTTCGAAGGCGGGGAGCTGTTTTTT
cdr3_aa: CASSLGVSFEGGELFF

v_call: TRBV10-3
clone_size: few
d_call: TRBD2
j_call: TRBJ2-1
cdr3_nt: TGTGCCATCAGTGAGTGGGGGGGGGGAGAGGATGAGCAGTTCTTC
cdr3_aa: CAISEWGGGEDEQFF

v_call: TRBV28
clone_size: few
d_call: NA
j_call: TRBJ1-4
cdr3_nt: TGTGCCAGCAGACTGGGACATCCGGGGATACGGGAAAAACTGTTTTTT
cdr3_aa: CASRLGHPGIREKLFF

v_call: TRBV20-1
clone_size: few
d_call: NA
j_call: TRBJ2-3
cdr3_nt: TGCAGTGGGCCTGCGGGGCGCGTCACAGATACGCAGTATTTT
cdr3_aa: CSGPAGRVTDTQYF

v_call: TRBV6-5
clone_size: NA
d_call: NA
j_call: TRBJ2-1
cdr3_nt: TGTGCCAGCAGTTACTCCGCCTATGGGAGCTCCTACAATGAGCAGTTCTTC
cdr3_aa: CASSYSAYGSSYNEQFF

v_call: TRBV7-6
clone_size: NA
d_call: NA
j_call: TRBJ2-1
cdr3_nt: TGTGCCAGCAGAGAGGGGAATGAGCAGTTCTTC
cdr3_aa: CASREGNEQFF

v_call: TRBV20-1
clone_size: NA
d_call: NA
j_call: TRBJ1-2
cdr3_nt: TGCAGTGCTAGGCTAGAGAATTATGGCTACACCTTC
cdr3_aa: CSARLENYGYTF

v_call: TRBV4-3
clone_size: NA
d_call: NA
j_call: TRBJ1-1
cdr3_nt: TGCGCCAGCAGCCAAGATAGGAAAGGTGAAGCTTTCTTT
cdr3_aa: CASSQDRKGEAFF